These T cell receptor beta chains were read from a single sample in a study of blood T cell repertoires in COVID-19. Sequencing used immunoSEQ multiplex PCR; TCRdb keeps in-frame clones, though not all of them. In the table there are around 310,000 clones, around 87% of which are singletons. Source material: peripheral blood. These TCRs come from a woman aged 40 to 50 with COVID-19, enrolled during active disease. Each CDR3 is given with its conserved first and last residue. D genes are given only for firm matches. Not every row has a clone size; where given, it reads once, few, many or a size class.

d_gene,v_gene,j_gene,abundance,CDR3nt,CDR3aa
TRBD1,TRBV6-6,TRBJ2-1,-,TGTGCCAGCAGTCCGTCCCTACCCGGGACAGGGCACAATGAGCAGTTCTTC,CASSPSLPGTGHNEQFF
TRBD2,TRBV7-9,TRBJ2-7,-,TGTGCCAGCAGCTTAGGGGTTGTGGCGGGAGGGGAAGAGCAGTACTTC,CASSLGVVAGGEEQYF
TRBD2,TRBV7-9,TRBJ2-1,-,TGTGCCAGCAGCCTCCAACTAGCGGGGGCCAATGAGCAGTTCTTC,CASSLQLAGANEQFF
TRBD1,TRBV25-1,TRBJ1-1,-,TGTGCCAGCAGTGAATCCCGGACAGGGAACACTGAAGCTTTCTTT,CASSESRTGNTEAFF
-,TRBV7-2,TRBJ2-7,-,TGTGCCAGCAGCCTGCACAGGGCCTCCTACGAGCAGTACTTC,CASSLHRASYEQYF
TRBD1,TRBV19,TRBJ1-1,-,TGTGCCAGTAGGGGACAGGGGAACACTGAAGCTTTCTTT,CASRGQGNTEAFF
-,TRBV27,TRBJ1-2,-,TGTGCCAGCAGTTCGAATCCCCTCGGGGAAGGGAATGGCTACACCTTC,CASSSNPLGEGNGYTF
TRBD2,TRBV10-3,TRBJ2-5,-,TGTGCCATCGGACTAGCGGGGGCGGAGACCCAGTACTTC,CAIGLAGAETQYF
-,TRBV2,TRBJ1-1,-,TGTGCCAGCAGTGACGGGACACAACCTGAAGCTTTCTTT,CASSDGTQPEAFF
-,TRBV7-2,TRBJ2-3,once,TGTGCCAGCCCACCCCAATCGGGGTCAGATACGCAGTATTTT,CASPPQSGSDTQYF
-,TRBV30,TRBJ1-1,-,TGTGCCTGGCAACTAGGGGGTCTCGCTTTCTTT,CAWQLGGLAFF
TRBD1,TRBV7-9,TRBJ2-7,-,TGTGCCAGCAATGAGGGGGCGCAGAACGAGCAGTACTTC,CASNEGAQNEQYF
-,TRBV28,TRBJ1-2,few,TGTGCCAGCAGTACCCGTACTGATGGCTACACCTTC,CASSTRTDGYTF
-,TRBV30,TRBJ1-6,-,TGTGCCTGGAGTGTACAGGCGGCAGGGATATCACCCCTCCACTTT,CAWSVQAAGISPLHF
-,TRBV19,TRBJ1-3,-,TGTGCCAGTAGTACTCGAACAATTGTAACTGGAAACACCATATATTTT,CASSTRTIVTGNTIYF
-,TRBV14,TRBJ1-2,-,TGTGCCAGCAGCCCCTACAGGGCTAACTATGGCTACACCTTC,CASSPYRANYGYTF
TRBD1,TRBV5-4,TRBJ1-1,-,TGTGCCAGCAGCGAACAGGGGCTCCTTGAAGCTTTCTTT,CASSEQGLLEAFF
-,TRBV5-1,TRBJ2-1,-,TGCGCCAGCAGCTTGGATGGCGGGGCGAGCTCCTACAATGAGCAGTTCTTC,CASSLDGGASSYNEQFF
-,TRBV12-3/TRBV12-4,TRBJ1-4,-,TGTGCCAGCAGCCCGGGGTCCGAAAAACTGTTTTTT,CASSPGSEKLFF
TRBD1,TRBV11-2,TRBJ2-3,-,TGTGCCAGCAGCCAAGGGACAGGGGGACCCTCGACAGATACGCAGTATTTT,CASSQGTGGPSTDTQYF
-,TRBV4-3,TRBJ2-3,-,TGCGCCAGCAGCCAAGATTCGGGAGCGAGAACTCTAGATACGCAGTATTTT,CASSQDSGARTLDTQYF
TRBD1,TRBV11-2,TRBJ2-1,-,TGTGCCAGCAGCCCCCCACAGGGGCTCCACAATGAGCAGTTCTTC,CASSPPQGLHNEQFF
TRBD2,TRBV9,TRBJ2-1,-,TGTGCCAGCAGCGCTAGCGGGGGCCAACCCGGCGAGCAGTTCTTC,CASSASGGQPGEQFF
TRBD2,TRBV7-2,TRBJ2-3,-,TGTGCCGGTATTAGCGGGAGGGCCTATCCAGATACGCAGTATTTT,CAGISGRAYPDTQYF
-,TRBV4-3,TRBJ1-6,-,TGCGCCAGCAGCCAAGATATGGTTAGCTCCTATAATTCACCCCTCCACTTT,CASSQDMVSSYNSPLHF
TRBD1,TRBV7-9,TRBJ2-2,-,TGTGCCAGCATAAGGGACAGGGGTGGCACCGGGGAGCTGTTTTTT,CASIRDRGGTGELFF
-,TRBV28,TRBJ2-4,-,TGTGCCAGCAGTTTACTGCCCTCGTCGGGTCGGAACATTCAGTACTTC,CASSLLPSSGRNIQYF
TRBD2,TRBV30,TRBJ2-7,once,TGTGCCTGGAGTGCGACTAGCGGCGCCTACGAGCAGTACTTC,CAWSATSGAYEQYF
-,TRBV7-3,TRBJ1-6,-,TGTGCCAGCAGCTTGAAACAGGGTAATTCACCCCTCCACTTT,CASSLKQGNSPLHF
TRBD1,TRBV11-2,TRBJ1-4,-,TGTGCCAGCAGCGCGATACAGGGGATCGCGGGGGGTAATGAAAAACTGTTTTTT,CASSAIQGIAGGNEKLFF
-,TRBV20-1,TRBJ1-1,-,TGCAGTGCTAGTCCATCATGGAGCATGAACACTGAAGCTTTCTTT,CSASPSWSMNTEAFF
TRBD2,TRBV11-2,TRBJ2-1,-,TGTGCCAGCAGCCGATCGGGACTAGCGGCAAATGAGCAGTTCTTC,CASSRSGLAANEQFF
TRBD1,TRBV6-2/TRBV6-3,TRBJ1-5,-,TGTGCCAGCAGTTACTACGGGACAGGGGGCCGGAGCAATCAGCCCCAGCATTTT,CASSYYGTGGRSNQPQHF
TRBD1,TRBV9,TRBJ1-1,-,TGTGCCAGCAGCGTAACCGGACAGGGGCTGGGAACTGAAGCTTTCTTT,CASSVTGQGLGTEAFF
-,TRBV2,TRBJ1-5,-,TGTGCCAGCAGTGACCGGGACTTATATCAGCCCCAGCATTTT,CASSDRDLYQPQHF
TRBD1,TRBV6-6,TRBJ1-2,-,TGTGCCAGCAGTAGGCGGACAGGGGATAATGAAGGGGGCTACACCTTC,CASSRRTGDNEGGYTF
-,TRBV27,TRBJ2-7,-,TGTGCCAGCACCCCCGGGATAGGGAATGAGCAGTACTTC,CASTPGIGNEQYF
-,TRBV4-3,TRBJ2-1,-,TGCGCCAGCAGCCAGGCAGGGCAAAATGAGCAGTTCTTC,CASSQAGQNEQFF
TRBD1,TRBV19,TRBJ1-1,-,TGTGCCAGTACTAACCCGGGACAGGGTCTCGACACTGAAGCTTTCTTT,CASTNPGQGLDTEAFF
TRBD1,TRBV6-5,TRBJ1-2,few,TGTGCCAGCAGTTACTCGCGGACAGGGGAGGATGGCTACACCTTC,CASSYSRTGEDGYTF
TRBD2,TRBV10-2,TRBJ2-7,-,TGCGCCAGCAGTGAAGGGACTACCTACGAGCAGTACTTC,CASSEGTTYEQYF
TRBD1,TRBV15,TRBJ1-3,-,TGTGCCACCAGCCGCGCCCGGGACAGGGGTGGAAACACCATATATTTT,CATSRARDRGGNTIYF
TRBD2,TRBV5-1,TRBJ2-5,-,TGCGCCAGCAGAACCGAACTAGCGCAAGAGACCCAGTACTTC,CASRTELAQETQYF
-,TRBV7-2,TRBJ1-2,-,TGTGCCAGCAGCTTTGTCCCCCCACCCCTAGATGGCTACACCTTC,CASSFVPPPLDGYTF
-,TRBV5-1,TRBJ2-1,-,TGCGCCAGCAGCGGCGGGCAGGCGCTCTCCTACAATGAGCAGTTCTTC,CASSGGQALSYNEQFF
-,TRBV7-9,TRBJ1-4,-,TGTGCCAGCAGCTTTGGGTCGCGGAGGAATGAAAAACTGTTTTTT,CASSFGSRRNEKLFF
TRBD1,TRBV10-3,TRBJ1-5,-,TGTGCCATCAGTCGACAGGGGGCACGTAGCAATCAGCCCCAGCATTTT,CAISRQGARSNQPQHF
TRBD1,TRBV9,TRBJ1-2,-,TGTGCCAGCAGCGTATCCAGGGGGCCGGGAGACTATGGCTACACCTTC,CASSVSRGPGDYGYTF